Listed below are T cell receptor beta chains from one sample, sequenced in a study of blood T cell repertoires in COVID-19. Only in-frame clones appear in the TCRdb table, and some are missing; sequencing was by immunoSEQ multiplex PCR. Here the sample spans around 260,000 clones, roughly 86% being singletons. The sample was peripheral blood. The origin of the receptors is a man aged 40-55 years who had recovered from COVID-19. CDR3s include the opening cysteine and the closing phenylalanine or tryptophan. Each record gives: J gene, D gene, V gene, clone size, CDR3 protein. A D gene is named only where the DNA matches it firmly. For some rows the clone size is stated as once, few or many, or as a class when expanded; others skip it.

J: TRBJ2-7
D: .
V: TRBV6-6
size: .
CDR3: CASSHLKGPSYEQYF

J: TRBJ1-2
D: .
V: TRBV11-2
size: once
CDR3: CASSWERGPSYGYTF

J: TRBJ1-6
D: TRBD1
V: TRBV7-2
size: .
CDR3: CASSPRTGLGSPLHF

J: TRBJ2-1
D: TRBD1
V: TRBV5-1
size: .
CDR3: CASSKYIVMDRAGGNEQFF

J: TRBJ2-5
D: .
V: TRBV30
size: .
CDR3: CAWSVQRDIKYF

J: TRBJ1-4
D: .
V: TRBV18
size: .
CDR3: CASSPAGHEKLFF

J: TRBJ1-1
D: .
V: TRBV12-3/TRBV12-4
size: .
CDR3: CASSEQGFTEAFF

J: TRBJ2-5
D: .
V: TRBV9
size: .
CDR3: CASSGGFQETQYF

J: TRBJ2-7
D: .
V: TRBV27
size: .
CDR3: CASSRATLSYEQYF

J: TRBJ1-2
D: TRBD1
V: TRBV10-1
size: .
CDR3: CASSDTGAYGYTF

J: TRBJ2-1
D: .
V: TRBV6-2/TRBV6-3
size: .
CDR3: CASSYSGGFEQFF

J: TRBJ2-3
D: TRBD2
V: TRBV19
size: .
CDR3: CASNRLAGGPSDTQYF

J: TRBJ2-1
D: TRBD2
V: TRBV2
size: .
CDR3: CASAQPGREGHHEQFF

J: TRBJ2-7
D: .
V: TRBV7-9
size: .
CDR3: CASSQKGDQLSYEQYF

J: TRBJ2-1
D: TRBD2
V: TRBV7-9
size: .
CDR3: CASSLALASGAKKQFF

J: TRBJ2-1
D: TRBD2
V: TRBV10-3
size: .
CDR3: CAISEGLAGPNEQFF

J: TRBJ1-1
D: .
V: TRBV7-9
size: .
CDR3: CASSFPGEAFF